Below are 17 T cell receptor beta chains sequenced from a single sample in a study of metastatic and nonmetastatic thyroid tumors. Thyroid surgery took place with no prior treatment in any patient. TCRdb reanalyzed the PCR reads with MiXCR. The table lists approximately 35,000 clones, about 40% of them singletons. The sample comprised tumor tissue. The source is a female donor with papillary thyroid cancer or a benign thyroid nodule (not recorded which). Some clones in this sample may be carry-over from other donors' samples.

The V and J genes are TRBV11-2 and TRBJ2-7, with D possibly matching TRBD1 (6 bases). V lost 5 bases and J lost 2, with 16 bases in between. CDR3 size: 15 residues. Germline CDR1 and CDR2: SGHAT and FQNNGV. DNA for the CDR3: TGTGCCAGCAGCAAACCCGGACAGAGAGCCTACGAGCAGTACTTC. Residues: CASSKPGQRAYEQYF.

The rearrangement joins TRBV28 to TRBJ2-1; possible D gene TRBD1, 6 bases. This CDR3 comprises 16 residues. V was cut by 4 bases and J by 6 bases, with 19 bases left in between. Germline V gene sequence: CDR1 MDHEN, CDR2 SYDVKM. DNA of the CDR3: TGTGCCAGCAGTTCCCGAACAGGGCGAGGTGGCAATGAGCAGTTCTTC. It codes for CASSSRTGRGGNEQFF.

V usage is TRBV7-6 and J usage is TRBJ2-1; TRBD2 matches at 8 bases. Germline trimming cut 6 bases from V and 3 bases from J; bases unmatched to any gene: 7. CDR3 length: 15 residues. Germline assignment: CDR1 SGHVS and CDR2 FNYEAQ. DNA for the CDR3: TGTGCCAGCAGTCCCGGGACTAGTGGCTACAATGAGCAGTTCTTC. This codes for CASSPGTSGYNEQFF.

This clone was observed a few times. The chain carries TRBV6-1 and TRBJ2-1; 7 bases line up with TRBD2. The CDR3 spans 15 residues. Germline CDR1 reads MNHNS; CDR2 reads SASEGT. The V and J ends lost 4 bases and 5 bases, in that order; junction bases with no gene match: 8. For the CDR3, the DNA is TGTGCCAGCAGTGGGGTTAGCGGGTCTAACAATGAGCAGTTCTTC. Its protein is CASSGVSGSNNEQFF.

In DNA form, the CDR3 reads TGTGCCAGTAGTCCCCCCGTGCGGGCAGGGGATGAGCAGTTCTTC. Its protein is CASSPPVRAGDEQFF. J is TRBJ2-1 and V is TRBV19, with D perhaps matching TRBD1 (6 bases). With 5 bases removed from V and 8 bases from J, the gap between germline ends came to 19 bases. The CDR3 extends over 15 amino acids. CDR1 is LNHDA, CDR2 SQIVND, per germline (reference sequence). The entire variable domain, with the rest obtained from reference TRBV19 and TRBJ2-1, is as follows: DGGITQSPKYLFRKEGQNVTLSCEQNLNHDAMYWYRQDPGQGLRLIYYSQIVNDFQKGDIAEGYSVSREKKESFPLTVTSAQKNPTAFYLCASSPPVRAGDEQFFGPGTRLTVL.

The genes are TRBV6-5 and TRBJ1-1; TRBD1 is a possible D gene (5 bases). The CDR3 contains 14 residues. Germline V gene data show CDR1 as MNHEY and CDR2 as SVGAGI. V was pared by 3 bases and J by 1 base, with 9 bases between. The CDR3 is CASSYGGANTEAFF. The CDR3 DNA reads TGTGCCAGCAGTTATGGAGGGGCGAACACTGAAGCTTTCTTT.

This chain uses TRBV7-9 with TRBJ1-1; tentatively, D is TRBD1 (5 bases). V gave up 8 bases and J gave up 4 bases, with 11 bases separating them. The CDR3 consists of 12 residues. Germline-derived CDR1 and CDR2 are SEHNR and FQNEAQ (reference sequence). The CDR3 reads CASWVGGTEAFF. The CDR3 DNA reads TGTGCCAGCTGGGTCGGGGGCACTGAAGCTTTCTTT.

Ten or more counts support this clone. The genes are TRBV7-9 and TRBJ2-1, with unresolved D. V dropped 1 base and J dropped 9 bases, with 4 bases sitting between them. Looked up from germline, CDR1 is SEHNR and CDR2 is FQNEAQ (reference sequence). CDR3 length: 11 residues. The CDR3 here is CASSLEREQFF. CDR3 in DNA: TGTGCCAGCAGCTTAGAACGTGAGCAGTTCTTC.

The rearrangement joins TRBV5-6 to TRBJ2-7, with D perhaps matching TRBD1 or TRBD2 (5 bases each). The CDR3 extends over 12 amino acids. Trimming stripped 3 bases from V and 11 bases from J, with 15 bases between. Germline CDR1 SGHDT, CDR2 YYEEEE. The CDR3 here is CASSSTGMREYF. In DNA, the CDR3 is TGTGCCAGCAGCTCAACAGGAATGAGGGAGTACTTC.

The rearrangement links TRBV5-4 to TRBJ1-2; 9 positions agree with TRBD1. Germline V gives CDR1 SGHNT, CDR2 YYREEE (reference sequence). The CDR3 length is 17 residues. J gave up 6 bases and V 3 bases, and 15 bases lay outside the gene matches. For the CDR3, the DNA is TGTGCCAGCAGCTCCGACCTCCCGGGACAGGGCGCCAATGGCTACACCTTC. Its protein product is CASSSDLPGQGANGYTF.

This clone was observed a handful of times. The chain has TRBV5-1 and TRBJ1-1; tentative D call: TRBD1 (6 bases). Per germline, CDR1 SGHRS and CDR2 YFSETQ. This CDR3 is built from 15 residues. Trimming cost V 2 bases and J 1 base, with 12 bases left between them. The CDR3 sequence is CASSFSVGANTEAFF. The CDR3 bases are TGCGCCAGCAGCTTTAGTGTGGGGGCGAACACTGAAGCTTTCTTT. The full variable domain, with the rest looked up from reference TRBV5-1 and TRBJ1-1, is KAGVTQTPRYLIKTRGQQVTLSCSPISGHRSVSWYQQTPGQGLQFLFEYFSETQRNKGNFPGRFSGRQFSNSRSEMNVSTLELGDSALYLCASSFSVGANTEAFFGQGTRLTVV.

In its sample, this clone was seen many times. The J gene is TRBJ1-6, the V gene TRBV28; D not certain. Germline CDR1 and CDR2: MDHEN and SYDVKM. The CDR3 totals 15 residues. V lost 7 bases and J 0 bases, leaving 10 bases between the germline ends. CDR3: CASKQYSSYNSPLHF. The CDR3 DNA is TGTGCCAGCAAGCAGTATAGCTCCTATAATTCACCCCTCCACTTT.

Written as DNA, the CDR3 is TGTGCCAGCTCTCAAACAGGGGGCCCTGGAAACACCATATATTTT. Amino acid sequence: CASSQTGGPGNTIYF. The chain uses TRBV18 and TRBJ1-3; TRBD1 matches 9 bases. This CDR3 contains 15 residues. CDR1 and CDR2 from the germline V gene are KGHSH and LQKENI. With 6 bases clipped from V and 2 bases from J, the junction kept 5 bases outside the gene matches.

This chain connects TRBV20-1 to TRBJ2-7; 8 bases align to TRBD1. Losses at the gene ends were 0 bases for V and 5 bases for J; bases not matched to a gene: 12. The germline gives CDR1 DFQATT, CDR2 SNEGSKA (reference sequence). The CDR3 contains 16 residues. CDR3 sequence reads: CSARDLDTGGRHEQYF. As DNA, the CDR3 is TGCAGTGCTAGAGATCTAGACACAGGGGGTCGCCACGAGCAGTACTTC.

V usage is TRBV28 and J usage is TRBJ2-1; TRBD1 aligns across 12 bases. The CDR3 is 14 residues long. The V and J ends lost 8 bases and 8 bases, in that order; junction bases with no gene match: 7. Per the germline V gene, CDR1 is MDHEN and CDR2 is SYDVKM. CDR3 sequence reads: CASGPGTGGYEQFF. The CDR3 DNA sequence: TGTGCCAGCGGTCCCGGGACAGGGGGCTATGAGCAGTTCTTC.

This chain joins TRBV4-1 and TRBJ1-6; a weak D match, TRBD1 (6 bases). V lost 2 bases and J 7 bases, leaving 24 bases between the germline ends. Germline CDR1 and CDR2: MGHRA and YSYEKL. This CDR3 has 19 residues. CDR3 protein: CASSQNPVGGAGRNSPLHF. CDR3 bases: TGCGCCAGCAGCCAAAACCCGGTGGGGGGCGCCGGACGGAATTCACCCCTCCACTTT.

This clone was seen only a few times. The rearrangement uses TRBV28 and TRBJ2-2; D not certain. Germline V gene data show CDR1 as MDHEN and CDR2 as SYDVKM. The CDR3 loop spans 15 amino acids. V was cut by 5 bases and J by 3 bases, with 13 bases left in between. The CDR3 DNA is TGTGCCAGCAGTACGTGGAGTGGGGACACCGGGGAGCTGTTTTTT. This translates into CASSTWSGDTGELFF.